These T cell receptor beta chains were read from a single sample in a study of T cells in Graves' hyperthyroidism and ophthalmopathy. TCRdb independently ran MiXCR on the multiplex PCR reads; one entry per CDR3 protein. The sample consists of roughly 500,000 distinct CDR3 sequences, roughly 16% of them appearing once. Sequenced input: blood. The source is a woman aged 25 to 45 with Graves' ophthalmopathy. CDR3s include the opening cysteine and the closing phenylalanine or tryptophan. A D gene is named only where the DNA matches it firmly. Where a row states a size, it is once, few, many or the class of an expanded clone; other rows omit it.

>18|TRBV5-1|many|TRBJ2-1|TRBD2
CASSLEARASGIYNEQFF
TGCGCCAGCAGCTTGGAGGCTCGGGCTAGCGGGATTTACAATGAGCAGTTCTTC
>16|TRBV9|few|TRBJ2-1|.
CASSVEGPSSYNEQFF
TGTGCCAGCAGCGTAGAGGGCCCGAGCTCCTACAATGAGCAGTTCTTC
>20|TRBV6-2/TRBV6-3|once|TRBJ2-3|.
CASSYSPLLDDSQNTDTQYF
TGTGCCAGCAGTTACTCGCCACTCCTGGACGACTCTCAAAACACAGATACGCAGTATTTT
>17|TRBV4-2|.|TRBJ2-1|TRBD2
CASSHPSGKSSYNEQFF
TGTGCCAGCAGCCATCCTAGCGGGAAGAGCTCCTACAATGAGCAGTTCTTC
>15|TRBV28|many|TRBJ2-7|.
CASSHHAGGNYEQYF
TGTGCCAGCAGTCACCACGCCGGGGGAAACTACGAGCAGTACTTC
>15|TRBV28|few|TRBJ2-7|.
CASSLVEGKSYEQYF
TGTGCCAGCAGTTTGGTGGAGGGGAAGTCCTACGAGCAGTACTTC
>17|TRBV5-6|.|TRBJ2-3|TRBD2
CASSLVLTSGRIDTQYF
TGTGCCAGCAGCTTGGTCCTGACTAGCGGGAGAATAGATACGCAGTATTTT
>16|TRBV19|few|TRBJ2-5|TRBD1
CASSIDRQGPGETQYF
TGTGCCAGTAGTATAGATCGACAGGGCCCAGGGGAGACCCAGTACTTC
>15|TRBV2|many|TRBJ1-2|.
CASSVQGIWNYGYTF
TGTGCCAGCAGTGTGCAGGGGATCTGGAACTATGGCTACACCTTC
>11|TRBV7-9|few|TRBJ2-2|.
CASSQLRELFF
TGTGCCAGCAGCCAGTTGAGGGAGCTGTTTTTT
>15|TRBV28|many|TRBJ2-7|TRBD1
CASSPPGTGSYEQYF
TGTGCCAGCAGCCCCCCCGGGACAGGGTCCTACGAGCAGTACTTC
>12|TRBV3-1|once|TRBJ2-1|.
CASSQEAPEQFF
TGTGCCAGCAGCCAAGAAGCGCCAGAGCAGTTCTTC
>16|TRBV13|.|TRBJ1-2|.
CASSSRPASSNYGYTF
TGTGCCAGCAGTTCGAGGCCGGCGTCATCTAACTATGGCTACACCTTC
>14|TRBV19|.|TRBJ1-1|.
CASGGKPPNTEAFF
TGTGCCAGTGGGGGGAAGCCACCGAACACTGAAGCTTTCTTT
>15|TRBV20-1|.|TRBJ1-2|.
CSATLEPATNYGYTF
TGCAGTGCCACGCTGGAGCCAGCTACTAACTATGGCTACACCTTC
>15|TRBV9|.|TRBJ2-1|TRBD1
CASSPKQGAGNEQFF
TGTGCCAGCAGCCCGAAACAGGGGGCAGGTAATGAGCAGTTCTTC
>13|TRBV20-1|many|TRBJ2-7|TRBD2
CSAWREGGGEQYF
TGCAGTGCCTGGCGGGAGGGCGGCGGCGAGCAGTACTTC
>15|TRBV28|few|TRBJ1-2|TRBD1
CASSSWTGTNYGYTF
TGTGCCAGCAGTTCTTGGACAGGGACTAACTATGGCTACACCTTC
>13|TRBV7-3|many|TRBJ2-5|.
CASSRDSKETQYF
TGTGCCAGCAGCCGAGACTCTAAAGAGACCCAGTACTTC
>14|TRBV10-3|many|TRBJ1-3|.
CAIKGTSSGNTIYF
TGTGCCATCAAAGGGACCAGCTCTGGAAACACCATATATTTT
>11|TRBV2|many|TRBJ2-1|.
CASAAINEQFF
TGTGCCAGCGCCGCCATCAATGAGCAGTTCTTC
>15|TRBV12-3/TRBV12-4|many|TRBJ2-6|.
CASSLSPSGANVLTF
TGTGCCAGCAGTTTGAGCCCTTCTGGGGCCAACGTCCTGACTTTC
>15|TRBV7-8|.|TRBJ2-5|TRBD1
CASSLRGGIQETQYF
TGTGCCAGCAGCTTAAGAGGGGGCATCCAAGAGACCCAGTACTTC
>13|TRBV18|few|TRBJ2-2|.
CASPLADTGELFF
TGTGCCAGCCCCTTAGCGGACACCGGGGAGCTGTTTTTT
>13|TRBV27|.|TRBJ2-7|.
CASRQSWDYEQYF
TGTGCCAGCAGGCAATCCTGGGACTACGAGCAGTACTTC
>15|TRBV12-3/TRBV12-4|many|TRBJ2-1|.
CASSLRLGSYNEQFF
TGTGCCAGCAGTTTACGTCTAGGATCCTACAATGAGCAGTTCTTC
>14|TRBV11-2|many|TRBJ2-3|.
CASSLAADTDTQYF
TGTGCCAGCAGCTTAGCTGCGGACACAGATACGCAGTATTTT
>15|TRBV7-3|few|TRBJ2-3|TRBD2
CASSPSGRVVYTQYF
TGTGCCAGCAGCCCCAGCGGGAGGGTCGTGTATACGCAGTATTTT
>13|TRBV20-1|many|TRBJ2-7|.
CSAMGAGTYEQYF
TGCAGTGCCATGGGGGCGGGTACCTACGAGCAGTACTTC
>16|TRBV3-1|many|TRBJ2-3|.
CASSQEGGGLKDTQYF
TGTGCCAGCAGCCAAGAAGGAGGAGGACTAAAAGATACGCAGTATTTT
>15|TRBV28|few|TRBJ1-1|.
CASTPLFGGFTEAFF
TGTGCCAGCACCCCTTTGTTTGGCGGCTTCACTGAAGCTTTCTTT
>15|TRBV5-4|many|TRBJ2-1|.
CASSLPRTTDNEQFF
TGTGCCAGCAGCTTGCCAAGGACAACGGACAATGAGCAGTTCTTC
>15|TRBV12-3/TRBV12-4|.|TRBJ2-3|.
CASSLGIRDTDTQYF
TGTGCCAGCAGTTTAGGCATACGAGACACAGATACGCAGTATTTT
>15|TRBV20-1|many|TRBJ2-3|TRBD2
CSARNLAGNTDTQYF
TGCAGTGCTAGAAACCTAGCGGGAAACACAGATACGCAGTATTTT
>15|TRBV11-3|.|TRBJ1-2|TRBD1
CASSLRDSSKHGYTF
TGTGCCAGCAGCCTAAGGGACAGCAGTAAGCATGGCTACACCTTC
>13|TRBV5-5|many|TRBJ2-7|.
CASSWTASYEQYF
TGTGCCAGCAGCTGGACAGCGAGCTACGAGCAGTACTTC
>13|TRBV7-6|many|TRBJ1-1|.
CASSPRLDTEAFF
TGTGCCAGCAGCCCAAGACTCGACACTGAAGCTTTCTTT
>12|TRBV29-1|.|TRBJ1-4|.
CSVVPRGEKLFF
TGCAGCGTTGTCCCTCGGGGGGAAAAACTGTTTTTT
>14|TRBV9|many|TRBJ2-7|TRBD1
CASSVKTGTYEQYF
TGTGCCAGCAGCGTTAAGACAGGGACCTACGAGCAGTACTTC
>15|TRBV12-3/TRBV12-4|.|TRBJ2-1|TRBD1
CASSSGRGRGNEQFF
TGTGCCAGCAGCTCGGGCAGGGGGCGGGGCAATGAGCAGTTCTTC
>13|TRBV3-1|many|TRBJ1-5|.
CASSQDSNQPQHF
TGTGCCAGCAGCCAAGACAGTAATCAGCCCCAGCATTTT
>15|TRBV20-1|many|TRBJ2-5|.
CSAPVLREAQETQYF
TGCAGTGCCCCGGTCCTCCGCGAAGCCCAAGAGACCCAGTACTTC
>14|TRBV11-2|many|TRBJ2-7|.
CASSLGFSSYEQYF
TGTGCCAGCAGCTTAGGGTTCAGCTCCTACGAGCAGTACTTC
>15|TRBV5-4|.|TRBJ2-7|.
CASNPYGTIVYEQYF
TGTGCCAGCAACCCGTACGGGACAATTGTCTACGAGCAGTACTTC
>12|TRBV5-6|few|TRBJ2-5|.
CASSSFFETQYF
TGTGCCAGCAGCTCCTTTTTTGAGACCCAGTACTTC
>13|TRBV29-1|few|TRBJ2-5|.
CSARGPSGETQYF
TGCAGCGCCCGAGGCCCTTCAGGGGAGACCCAGTACTTC
>15|TRBV6-1|many|TRBJ2-5|TRBD2
CASVVIAGGQETQYF
TGTGCCAGCGTCGTAATAGCGGGAGGCCAAGAGACCCAGTACTTC
>16|TRBV9|.|TRBJ2-3|.
CASSPSDPPSTDTQYF
TGTGCCAGCAGCCCGAGTGATCCCCCTAGCACAGATACGCAGTATTTT
>13|TRBV11-2|few|TRBJ2-1|TRBD1
CASTGTGRNEQFF
TGTGCCAGCACCGGGACAGGGAGGAATGAGCAGTTCTTC
>15|TRBV11-2|once|TRBJ2-3|.
CASSIVRGYTDTQYF
TGTGCCAGTAGTATAGTACGGGGATACACAGATACGCAGTATTTT
>15|TRBV6-2/TRBV6-3|many|TRBJ2-1|.
CASSDSTGFLNEQFF
TGTGCCAGCAGTGACTCCACCGGGTTTCTTAATGAGCAGTTCTTC
>15|TRBV20-1|many|TRBJ2-5|TRBD2
CSASISGSRRETQYF
TGCAGTGCTAGTATTAGCGGGAGTAGAAGAGAGACCCAGTACTTC
>15|TRBV28|few|TRBJ2-2|.
CASSLTRPNTGELFF
TGTGCCAGCAGTTTAACTCGACCAAACACCGGGGAGCTGTTTTTT
>15|TRBV9|few|TRBJ2-7|TRBD2
CASSVASGSQYEQYF
TGTGCCAGCAGCGTAGCTAGCGGGAGTCAGTACGAGCAGTACTTC
>14|TRBV7-2|.|TRBJ1-5|.
CASSLDSGHQPQHF
TGTGCCAGCAGCTTGGACAGCGGGCATCAGCCCCAGCATTTT
>15|TRBV6-1|.|TRBJ1-1|TRBD1
CASCTGGILNTEAFF
TGTGCCAGCTGTACAGGGGGCATCCTTAACACTGAAGCTTTCTTT
>17|TRBV6-2/TRBV6-3|many|TRBJ2-1|.
CASSAQGPLSPYNEQFF
TGTGCCAGCAGTGCCCAGGGACCCCTCTCTCCCTACAATGAGCAGTTCTTC